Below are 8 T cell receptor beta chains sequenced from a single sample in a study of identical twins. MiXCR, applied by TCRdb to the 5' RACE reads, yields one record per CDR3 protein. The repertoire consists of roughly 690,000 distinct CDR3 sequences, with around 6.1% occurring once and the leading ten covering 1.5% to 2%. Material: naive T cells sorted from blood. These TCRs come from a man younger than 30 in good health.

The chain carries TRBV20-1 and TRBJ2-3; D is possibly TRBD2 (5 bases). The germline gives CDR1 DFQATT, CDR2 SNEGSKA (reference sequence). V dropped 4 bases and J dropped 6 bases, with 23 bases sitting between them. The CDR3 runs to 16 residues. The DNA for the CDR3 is TGCAGTGCTAACTCCCGGATGGGAGCTCCCTCGGATACGCAGTATTTT. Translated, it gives CSANSRMGAPSDTQYF.

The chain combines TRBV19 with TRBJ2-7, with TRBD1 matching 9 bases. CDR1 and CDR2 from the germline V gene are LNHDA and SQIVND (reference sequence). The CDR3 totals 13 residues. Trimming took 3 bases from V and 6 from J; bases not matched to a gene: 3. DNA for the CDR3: TGTGCCAGTAGTATTGGGACAGGGACCGAGCAGTACGTC. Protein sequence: CASSIGTGTEQYV.

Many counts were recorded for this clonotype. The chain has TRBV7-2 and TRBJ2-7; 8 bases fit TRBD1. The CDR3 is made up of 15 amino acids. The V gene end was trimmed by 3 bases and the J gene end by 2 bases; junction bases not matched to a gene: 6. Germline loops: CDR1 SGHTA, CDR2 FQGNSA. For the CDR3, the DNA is TGTGCCAGCAGCTTCGGGACAGGTCAAGCCTACGAGCAGTACTTC. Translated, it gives CASSFGTGQAYEQYF.

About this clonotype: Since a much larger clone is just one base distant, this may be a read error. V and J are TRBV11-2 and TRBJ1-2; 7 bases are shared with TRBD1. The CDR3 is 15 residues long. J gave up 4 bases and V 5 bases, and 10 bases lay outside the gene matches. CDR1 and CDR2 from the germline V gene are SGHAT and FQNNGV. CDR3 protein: CASSPRGPGVYGYTF. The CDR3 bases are TGTGCCAGCAGCCCTAGGGGGCCGGGGGTCTATGGCTACACCTTC.

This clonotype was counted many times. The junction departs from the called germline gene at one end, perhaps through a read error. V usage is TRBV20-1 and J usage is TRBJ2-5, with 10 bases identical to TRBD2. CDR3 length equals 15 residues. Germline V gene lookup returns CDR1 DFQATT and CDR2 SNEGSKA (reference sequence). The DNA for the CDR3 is TGCAGTGCTAGTCCGCTAGCGGGGGACCAGGAGACCCAGTACTTC. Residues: CSASPLAGDQETQYF.

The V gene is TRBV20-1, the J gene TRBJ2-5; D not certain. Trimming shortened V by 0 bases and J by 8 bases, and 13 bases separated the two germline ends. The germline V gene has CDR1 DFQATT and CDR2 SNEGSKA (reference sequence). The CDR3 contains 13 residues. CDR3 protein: CSARDYSPGTQYF. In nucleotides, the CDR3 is TGCAGTGCTAGAGATTATTCCCCCGGAACCCAGTACTTC.

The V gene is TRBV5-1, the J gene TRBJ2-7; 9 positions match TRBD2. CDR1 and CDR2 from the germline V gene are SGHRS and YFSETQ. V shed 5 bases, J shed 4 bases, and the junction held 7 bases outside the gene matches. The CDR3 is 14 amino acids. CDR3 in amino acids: CASSTSGRNYEQYF. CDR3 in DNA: TGCGCCAGCAGTACCAGCGGGAGGAATTACGAGCAGTACTTC.

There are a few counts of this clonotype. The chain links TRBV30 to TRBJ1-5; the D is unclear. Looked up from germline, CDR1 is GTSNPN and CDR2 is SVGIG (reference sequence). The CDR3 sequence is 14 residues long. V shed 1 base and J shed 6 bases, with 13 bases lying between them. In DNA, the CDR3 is TGTGCCTGGAGTGGACACCCTACGGGTCAGCCCCAGCATTTT. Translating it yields CAWSGHPTGQPQHF. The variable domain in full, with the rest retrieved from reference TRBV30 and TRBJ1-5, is SQTIHQWPATLVQPVGSPLSLECTVEGTSNPNLYWYRQAAGRGLQLLFYSVGIGQISSEVPQNLSASRPQDRQFILSSKKLLLSDSGFYLCAWSGHPTGQPQHFGDGTRLSIL.